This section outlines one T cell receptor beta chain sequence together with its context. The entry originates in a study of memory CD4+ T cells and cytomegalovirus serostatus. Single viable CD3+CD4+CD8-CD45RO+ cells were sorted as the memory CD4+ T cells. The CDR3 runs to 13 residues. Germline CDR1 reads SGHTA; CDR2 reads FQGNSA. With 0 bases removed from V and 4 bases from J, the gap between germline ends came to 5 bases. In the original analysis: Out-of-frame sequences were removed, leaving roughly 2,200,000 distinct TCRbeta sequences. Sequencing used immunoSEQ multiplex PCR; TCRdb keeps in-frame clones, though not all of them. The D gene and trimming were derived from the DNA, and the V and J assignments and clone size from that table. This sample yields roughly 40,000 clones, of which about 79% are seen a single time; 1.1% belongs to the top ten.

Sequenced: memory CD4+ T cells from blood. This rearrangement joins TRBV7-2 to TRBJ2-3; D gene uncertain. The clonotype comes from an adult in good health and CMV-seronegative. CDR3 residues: CASSLAWSDTQYF. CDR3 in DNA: TGTGCCAGCAGCTTAGCGTGGTCAGATACGCAGTATTTT.